This T cell receptor (beta chain) was captured by sequencing in a study of CD8+ T cells in alopecia areata. About the study: Oral tofacitinib, 5 to 10 mg twice daily, was given in an open-label trial.

The table lists this clone with a few counts. Its specificity is unknown. Treatment defined: oral pan-JAK inhibitor, 5-10 mg twice daily. Samples from alopecia areata patients were lesional scalp punch biopsies and peripheral blood. cDNA prepared by RNA extraction and subsequent reverse transcription served as the template for sequencing. Assay: immunoSEQ multiplex PCR; the TCRdb copy retains only in-frame clones and omits some. This sample has more than 200,000 clones, with approximately 45% found just once. Study-wide results and limits: Under tofacitinib, numerous expanded lesional clonotypes remained detectable in scalp and blood.

CDR3 size: 13 residues. V lost 7 bases, J lost 0 bases, and 9 bases lay in between. The V gene's germline CDR1 is LNHDA and CDR2 SQIVND (reference sequence). The material was CD4+ T cells sorted from blood, obtained around week 37, from a patient treated with tofacitinib. The receptor was isolated from a human donor with alopecia areata. The chain couples TRBV19 to TRBJ1-1, with no clear D. Here the CDR3 reads CASIKDMNTEAFF. CDR3 coding DNA: TGTGCCAGTATAAAGGATATGAACACTGAAGCTTTCTTT.